Listed below are T cell receptor beta chains from one sample, sequenced in a study of T cell changes during pregnancy in multiple sclerosis. Profiled with immunoSEQ multiplex PCR; TCRdb holds only in-frame clones, not every one. The sample yields about 87,000 clones, around 93% seen once. The sample was peripheral blood, taken in the third trimester of pregnancy. The receptors were sampled from a female donor in good health, enrolled as a control in a pregnancy study. CDR3s include the opening cysteine and the closing phenylalanine or tryptophan. The D gene is left open where the match is weak. Only part of the rows carry a size: once, few, many, or a class if the clone is expanded.

len: 16
v_gene: TRBV7-9
abundance: .
d_gene: TRBD1
j_gene: TRBJ1-1
CDR3nt: TGTGCCAGCAGCTTAGGGGGAACAGGGGGGAACACTGAAGCTTTCTTT
CDR3aa: CASSLGGTGGNTEAFF

len: 14
v_gene: TRBV28
abundance: .
d_gene: .
j_gene: TRBJ2-2
CDR3nt: TGTGCCACCCTCCGAGACAGGTCGACCGGGGAGCTGTTTTTT
CDR3aa: CATLRDRSTGELFF

len: 13
v_gene: TRBV30
abundance: once
d_gene: .
j_gene: TRBJ1-1
CDR3nt: TGTGCCTGGAACTGGGACTCTAACACTGAAGCTTTCTTT
CDR3aa: CAWNWDSNTEAFF

len: 17
v_gene: TRBV18
abundance: .
d_gene: TRBD1
j_gene: TRBJ1-3
CDR3nt: TGTGCCAGCTCACCAACCGTGGGACAGGGGGCTGGAAACACCATATATTTT
CDR3aa: CASSPTVGQGAGNTIYF

len: 16
v_gene: TRBV2
abundance: .
d_gene: .
j_gene: TRBJ2-5
CDR3nt: TGTGCCAGCACTCGAGGGGGGGGCCGTTCCCAAGAGACCCAGTACTTC
CDR3aa: CASTRGGGRSQETQYF

len: 17
v_gene: TRBV5-4
abundance: .
d_gene: TRBD1
j_gene: TRBJ2-3
CDR3nt: TGTGCCAGCAGCTCCGCTACAGGGGGCGCCGGCACAGATACGCAGTATTTT
CDR3aa: CASSSATGGAGTDTQYF

len: 20
v_gene: TRBV7-8
abundance: .
d_gene: TRBD2
j_gene: TRBJ2-1
CDR3nt: TGTGCCAGCAGCCCCGAGGGACTAGCGGATCGTGGAGTTCGAATCGATGAGCAGTTCTTC
CDR3aa: CASSPEGLADRGVRIDEQFF

len: 17
v_gene: TRBV5-1
abundance: .
d_gene: TRBD2
j_gene: TRBJ2-7
CDR3nt: TGCGCCAGCAGCTTGGGGGGGGGACTAGCGGGGAACTACGAGCAGTACTTC
CDR3aa: CASSLGGGLAGNYEQYF

len: 15
v_gene: TRBV9
abundance: .
d_gene: .
j_gene: TRBJ2-7
CDR3nt: TGTGCCAGCAGCGTAGAAAACGGGAACCCCTACGAGCAGTACTTC
CDR3aa: CASSVENGNPYEQYF

len: 14
v_gene: TRBV27
abundance: once
d_gene: .
j_gene: TRBJ2-7
CDR3nt: TGTGCCAGCAGTTTATCGGTGGCCTCATACGAGCAGTACTTC
CDR3aa: CASSLSVASYEQYF

len: 13
v_gene: TRBV28
abundance: .
d_gene: .
j_gene: TRBJ1-5
CDR3nt: TGTGCCAGCACGACCGGGGGGCGTAAAGCCCAGCATTTT
CDR3aa: CASTTGGRKAQHF

len: 14
v_gene: TRBV11-2
abundance: .
d_gene: .
j_gene: TRBJ2-7
CDR3nt: TGTGCCAGCAGCCCTCGGCAGGGGGGCTACGAGCAGTACTTC
CDR3aa: CASSPRQGGYEQYF

len: 16
v_gene: TRBV25-1
abundance: .
d_gene: TRBD2
j_gene: TRBJ2-3
CDR3nt: TGTGCCAGCAGTACGACTAGCGGCACTAGCACAGATACGCAGTATTTT
CDR3aa: CASSTTSGTSTDTQYF

len: 17
v_gene: TRBV4-1
abundance: .
d_gene: .
j_gene: TRBJ2-1
CDR3nt: TGCGCCAGCAGCCAAGGGGTAGGTGGGAGGCCTTACAATGAGCAGTTCTTC
CDR3aa: CASSQGVGGRPYNEQFF

len: 14
v_gene: TRBV25-1
abundance: .
d_gene: .
j_gene: TRBJ2-7
CDR3nt: TGTGCCAGCAGTGGGCACAGTAGCTCCTACGAGCAGTACTTC
CDR3aa: CASSGHSSSYEQYF

len: 15
v_gene: TRBV30
abundance: .
d_gene: TRBD1
j_gene: TRBJ1-4
CDR3nt: TGTGCCTGGAGGCCCGCCGGGACAGGGAGAGAAAAACTGTTTTTT
CDR3aa: CAWRPAGTGREKLFF

len: 12
v_gene: TRBV7-2
abundance: .
d_gene: .
j_gene: TRBJ2-7
CDR3nt: TGTGCCAGCAGCTTAGGTTTAACTCGGGAGTACTTC
CDR3aa: CASSLGLTREYF

len: 14
v_gene: TRBV19
abundance: once
d_gene: .
j_gene: TRBJ1-1
CDR3nt: TGTGCCAGTAAACGCAGGGAAATGAACACTGAAGCTTTCTTT
CDR3aa: CASKRREMNTEAFF

len: 15
v_gene: TRBV5-6
abundance: .
d_gene: TRBD2
j_gene: TRBJ2-2
CDR3nt: TGTGCCAGCAGCTTGGGGCCGGGAGGGCGCGAGGAGCTGTTTTTT
CDR3aa: CASSLGPGGREELFF

len: 14
v_gene: TRBV5-1
abundance: .
d_gene: TRBD1
j_gene: TRBJ2-4
CDR3nt: TGCGCCAGCAGCTCACCCGGGACAGGGGGCATTCAGTACTTC
CDR3aa: CASSSPGTGGIQYF

len: 16
v_gene: TRBV2
abundance: .
d_gene: TRBD2
j_gene: TRBJ2-7
CDR3nt: TGTGCCAGCAATACGCCGGGACTAGCGGATTCCTACGAGCAGTACTTC
CDR3aa: CASNTPGLADSYEQYF

len: 16
v_gene: TRBV11-2
abundance: once
d_gene: .
j_gene: TRBJ2-1
CDR3nt: TGTGCCAGCAGCTCTCCCCCTCTAGGAACCTACAATGAGCAGTTCTTC
CDR3aa: CASSSPPLGTYNEQFF

len: 12
v_gene: TRBV2
abundance: .
d_gene: TRBD1
j_gene: TRBJ1-2
CDR3nt: TGTGCCAGCAGGGACAGGGACTATGGCTACACCTTC
CDR3aa: CASRDRDYGYTF

len: 15
v_gene: TRBV27
abundance: .
d_gene: TRBD2
j_gene: TRBJ2-7
CDR3nt: TGTGCCAGCAGTTTTTACGGGACTAGGTGGGGCGAGCAGTACTTC
CDR3aa: CASSFYGTRWGEQYF

len: 14
v_gene: TRBV4-2
abundance: once
d_gene: TRBD2
j_gene: TRBJ2-7
CDR3nt: TGTGCCAGCAGCCCCTCGGCTAGCGGGTACGAGCAGTACTTC
CDR3aa: CASSPSASGYEQYF

len: 16
v_gene: TRBV5-1
abundance: .
d_gene: .
j_gene: TRBJ2-1
CDR3nt: TGCGCCAGCAGCTTGCAAGGGGCAGGGTCCTACAATGAGCAGTTCTTC
CDR3aa: CASSLQGAGSYNEQFF

len: 16
v_gene: TRBV11-2
abundance: .
d_gene: TRBD2
j_gene: TRBJ2-3
CDR3nt: TGTGCCAGCAGCTTAGATGGCCCGGGAGGGGTAGATACGCAGTATTTT
CDR3aa: CASSLDGPGGVDTQYF

len: 13
v_gene: TRBV5-4
abundance: .
d_gene: TRBD2
j_gene: TRBJ2-7
CDR3nt: TGTGCCAGCAGCACGCCAGCGGGGGGCGAGCAGTACTTC
CDR3aa: CASSTPAGGEQYF

len: 16
v_gene: TRBV5-1
abundance: .
d_gene: .
j_gene: TRBJ1-4
CDR3nt: TGCGCCAGCAGCTTGGGCGTGGGGGGACCTAATGAAAAACTGTTTTTT
CDR3aa: CASSLGVGGPNEKLFF

len: 14
v_gene: TRBV5-4
abundance: .
d_gene: .
j_gene: TRBJ2-7
CDR3nt: TGTGCCAGCAGCTTATCCGGGTCCTCCTACGAGCAGTACTTC
CDR3aa: CASSLSGSSYEQYF

len: 15
v_gene: TRBV4-1
abundance: .
d_gene: .
j_gene: TRBJ1-3
CDR3nt: TGCGCCAGCAGCCAAGACAGGGTGACCGGAAACACCATATATTTT
CDR3aa: CASSQDRVTGNTIYF

len: 17
v_gene: TRBV14
abundance: .
d_gene: .
j_gene: TRBJ2-7
CDR3nt: TGTGCCAGCAGCCAAGGAGTTTATGTGGAGGGGATGGAAGAGCAGTACTTC
CDR3aa: CASSQGVYVEGMEEQYF

len: 14
v_gene: TRBV27
abundance: .
d_gene: .
j_gene: TRBJ1-5
CDR3nt: TGTGCCAGCAGTCCTGCCGGTAGCAATCAGCCCCAGCATTTT
CDR3aa: CASSPAGSNQPQHF

len: 15
v_gene: TRBV5-4
abundance: .
d_gene: TRBD2
j_gene: TRBJ2-5
CDR3nt: TGTGCCAGCAGCCCGACTAGCGCCCAGGGAGAGACCCAGTACTTC
CDR3aa: CASSPTSAQGETQYF

len: 15
v_gene: TRBV5-1
abundance: .
d_gene: .
j_gene: TRBJ2-7
CDR3nt: TGCGCCAGCAGCTTGGGAGGGCGCGGTTACGGCGAGCAGTACTTC
CDR3aa: CASSLGGRGYGEQYF

len: 13
v_gene: TRBV5-1
abundance: .
d_gene: TRBD2
j_gene: TRBJ2-1
CDR3nt: TGCGCCAGCAGCGGGAGGGCCCACAATGAGCAGTTCTTC
CDR3aa: CASSGRAHNEQFF

len: 20
v_gene: TRBV4-2
abundance: .
d_gene: TRBD1
j_gene: TRBJ2-6
CDR3nt: TGTGCCAGCAGCCAAGGGGTCCCGGGACAGGGGGCGGGTGGGGCCAACGTCCTGACTTTC
CDR3aa: CASSQGVPGQGAGGANVLTF

len: 14
v_gene: TRBV6-5
abundance: once
d_gene: TRBD1
j_gene: TRBJ2-7
CDR3nt: TGTGCCAGCAGACAAACGGGACAGGGGGTCGAGCAGTACTTC
CDR3aa: CASRQTGQGVEQYF

len: 16
v_gene: TRBV7-2
abundance: .
d_gene: TRBD2
j_gene: TRBJ2-3
CDR3nt: TGTGCCAGCAGCTTATTTACGGGAGGGGTCACAGATACGCAGTATTTT
CDR3aa: CASSLFTGGVTDTQYF

len: 15
v_gene: TRBV2
abundance: few
d_gene: TRBD1
j_gene: TRBJ1-5
CDR3nt: TGTGCCAGCAATTATGACAGGGGAGGAGGTCAGCCCCAGCATTTT
CDR3aa: CASNYDRGGGQPQHF

len: 17
v_gene: TRBV7-6
abundance: .
d_gene: TRBD2
j_gene: TRBJ2-3
CDR3nt: TGTGCCAGCAGCTTAGGTCTAGCGGGAGGGAACACAGATACGCAGTATTTT
CDR3aa: CASSLGLAGGNTDTQYF

len: 15
v_gene: TRBV11-2
abundance: .
d_gene: TRBD2
j_gene: TRBJ2-7
CDR3nt: TGTGCCAGCAGCTTAGAGGGAGGGGAGACCTACGAGCAGTACTTC
CDR3aa: CASSLEGGETYEQYF

len: 18
v_gene: TRBV14
abundance: .
d_gene: TRBD1
j_gene: TRBJ2-7
CDR3nt: TGTGCCAGCAGCCATTGGAACAGGGGAGAGCACAGGAGGAACGAGCAGTACTTC
CDR3aa: CASSHWNRGEHRRNEQYF

len: 15
v_gene: TRBV7-9
abundance: once
d_gene: TRBD2
j_gene: TRBJ2-1
CDR3nt: TGTGCCAGCAGCTTAACTAGCGGCAATTACAATGAGCAGTTCTTC
CDR3aa: CASSLTSGNYNEQFF

len: 18
v_gene: TRBV19
abundance: .
d_gene: TRBD1
j_gene: TRBJ1-4
CDR3nt: TGTGCCAGTAGACTATTCTGGACAGGCGGTGGAACTAATGAAAAACTGTTTTTT
CDR3aa: CASRLFWTGGGTNEKLFF